This TCR beta chain was recovered during a study of cytomegalovirus exposure and HLA in healthy donors. Study-level findings and limits: Excluded: some indistinguishable V segments such as TRBV6-2 and TRBV6-3. Sequencing artifact likely explains a cluster of highly shared sequence variants. DRB1 showed the most TCR associations and HLA-C the fewest in a later analysis, as rates varied by HLA locus.

Primers included in the PCR were 60 Vbeta and 13 Jbeta primers. TCRdb's table, derived via immunoSEQ multiplex PCR, lists solely in-frame clones and lacks some. The sample yields roughly 140,000 clones, roughly 78% seen once. Comments on this clone: Its specificity is unknown.

This CDR3 is built from 18 residues. Trimming shortened V by 3 bases and J by 5 bases, and 23 bases separated the two germline ends. Germline V gene lookup returns CDR1 SNHLY and CDR2 FYNNEI. This rearrangement joins TRBV2 to TRBJ2-1; the D is unclear. Specimen: PBMCs. This clonotype was sampled from a man aged 50-59 years in good health and CMV-seropositive. CDR3 amino acids: CASSDQPLRALVNNEQFF. The DNA for the CDR3 is TGTGCCAGCAGTGATCAACCTTTGCGCGCGTTAGTAAACAATGAGCAGTTCTTC. The entire variable domain, with the rest obtained from reference TRBV2 and TRBJ2-1, is as follows: EPEVTQTPSHQVTQMGQEVILRCVPISNHLYFYWYRQILGQKVEFLVSFYNNEISEKSEIFDDQFSVERPDGSNFTLKIRSTKLEDSAMYFCASSDQPLRALVNNEQFFGPGTRLTVL.